The rows below give T cell receptor beta chains drawn from one sample of a study of type 1 and type 2 diabetes patients. TCRdb processed the multiplex PCR reads anew with MiXCR; each CDR3 protein has one entry. The sample carries around 300,000 distinct CDR3 sequences, 47% recorded once. Source material: peripheral blood mononuclear cells (PBMCs). The receptors were gathered from a man younger than 35 with type 2 diabetes. Both conserved end residues are trimmed from each CDR3. The size entry is marked missing in some rows and otherwise reads once, few, many or a size class.

j_call v_call clone_size cdr3_aa
TRBJ2-3 TRBV2 . ASSEEGLAGDTQY
TRBJ1-1 TRBV7-2 . ASSFLAVTANTEAF
TRBJ2-7 TRBV5-1 . ASSQNGQVYEQY
TRBJ1-5 TRBV19 . ASIADRGDVSNQPQH
TRBJ2-5 TRBV7-9 . ASSSRQLFPSETQY
TRBJ1-1 TRBV15 many ATSRVYPTENTEAF
TRBJ2-7 TRBV20-1 . SAVDRDVQQY
TRBJ1-1 TRBV28 . ASSSSNTEAF
TRBJ1-2 TRBV12-5 . ASGGFNYGYT
TRBJ1-6 TRBV6-2/TRBV6-3 few ASSYRGQGRDSPLH
TRBJ2-1 TRBV2 few ASSGASPDEQF
TRBJ1-1 TRBV7-8 . ASSSSGTGGRRTEAF
TRBJ2-3 TRBV29-1 few SVAGGEVYSSTQY
TRBJ1-6 TRBV7-3 . ASSLVGQGVLNSPLH
TRBJ1-1 TRBV12-3/TRBV12-4 . ASIWDRGNTEAF
TRBJ1-1 TRBV28 . ASSLARALSDTEAF
TRBJ1-6 TRBV6-1 . ASSYRDRARSSYNSPLH
TRBJ2-3 TRBV7-2 few ASSQESTDTQY
TRBJ2-3 TRBV27 . ASSSPSDTQY
TRBJ1-2 TRBV2 few ASRSANYGYT
TRBJ2-1 TRBV19 . ASSTLPSGSPNEQF
TRBJ2-5 TRBV28 . ASSLETGVKTQY
TRBJ2-7 TRBV20-1 many SARDRGYEQY
TRBJ1-6 TRBV6-5 few ASSSRPGVPPLH
TRBJ2-3 TRBV6-5 . ASGRQGRKVDTQY
TRBJ1-1 TRBV19 . ATFPGLGTEVF
TRBJ2-5 TRBV19 . ASSKGAWETQY
. TRBV7-9 . ASSLDSSRANEQF
TRBJ1-3 TRBV7-6 once ASSLGTGPGNTIY
TRBJ2-7 TRBV6-5 . ASSSPPGTGGGGSEQY
TRBJ1-2 TRBV6-6 few ASRLEDFYGYT
TRBJ2-7 TRBV2 . ASSLSGLAAEQY
TRBJ1-5 TRBV20-1 few SASKQGESNQPQH
TRBJ1-1 TRBV15 . ATSKNRVNTEAF
TRBJ1-1 TRBV2 many ASTFGTPNTEAF
TRBJ1-5 TRBV2 . ASSPDRSNQPQH
TRBJ2-7 TRBV10-1 . ASSQAGAIYEQY
TRBJ1-1 TRBV7-2 . ASSKDSFTEAF
TRBJ2-7 TRBV7-9 . ASSSGVLYEQY
TRBJ2-1 TRBV19 . ASSRGAGGPEF
TRBJ2-7 TRBV18 . ASSPRGLAGDQEY
TRBJ2-1 TRBV9 few ASSVGASAVNEQF
TRBJ2-3 TRBV19 . ASSMPAGGLTDTQY
TRBJ1-1 TRBV12-3/TRBV12-4 . ASRKGLEPNTEAF
TRBJ2-3 TRBV19 few ASSTTSVGTDTQY
TRBJ1-2 TRBV6-6 . ASSYYGNGYT
TRBJ2-1 TRBV2 . ASSFEPSYNEQF
TRBJ2-7 TRBV7-9 few ASSLAHGQGYEQY
TRBJ1-2 TRBV28 few ASTRGQLYGYT
TRBJ2-7 TRBV7-2 few ASSLTPWDRKIRYEQY
TRBJ1-1 TRBV2 . ASSFTGTYTEAF
TRBJ2-5 TRBV19 . ASSTGTGVGVTQY
TRBJ2-7 TRBV20-1 . SAAGLKVYEQY
TRBJ2-3 TRBV10-2 many ASSPDRHTDTQY
TRBJ1-5 TRBV7-2 few ASSPTPQYNQPQH
TRBJ2-3 TRBV6-4 . ASAAGTSGGTDTQY